The present T cell receptor (beta chain) was sequenced within a study of blood T cell repertoires in COVID-19. J lost 5 bases, V lost 3 bases, and 7 bases had no gene match. CDR1 and CDR2 from the germline V gene are SGHNT and YENEEA. The CDR3 spans 15 residues. Data came from immunoSEQ multiplex PCR; TCRdb stores just in-frame clones and leaves some out. This table has some 200,000 clones, about 80% appearing once. Sequencing was done on a sample of PBMCs or T cells enriched from blood (not recorded which). The clonotype comes from a woman aged 55-75 years with acute COVID-19. The chain employs TRBV11-3 and TRBJ2-3; 8 bases align to TRBD2. CDR3 amino acids: CASSFSAGVEDTQYF. The CDR3 DNA sequence: TGTGCCAGCAGCTTTTCAGCGGGGGTTGAAGATACGCAGTATTTT. Complete variable domain (other parts from reference TRBV11-3 and TRBJ2-3): EAGVVQSPRYKIIEKKQPVAFWCNPISGHNTLYWYLQNLGQGPELLIRYENEEAVDDSQLPKDRFSAERLKGVDSTLKIQPAELGDSAVYLCASSFSAGVEDTQYFGPGTRLTVL.